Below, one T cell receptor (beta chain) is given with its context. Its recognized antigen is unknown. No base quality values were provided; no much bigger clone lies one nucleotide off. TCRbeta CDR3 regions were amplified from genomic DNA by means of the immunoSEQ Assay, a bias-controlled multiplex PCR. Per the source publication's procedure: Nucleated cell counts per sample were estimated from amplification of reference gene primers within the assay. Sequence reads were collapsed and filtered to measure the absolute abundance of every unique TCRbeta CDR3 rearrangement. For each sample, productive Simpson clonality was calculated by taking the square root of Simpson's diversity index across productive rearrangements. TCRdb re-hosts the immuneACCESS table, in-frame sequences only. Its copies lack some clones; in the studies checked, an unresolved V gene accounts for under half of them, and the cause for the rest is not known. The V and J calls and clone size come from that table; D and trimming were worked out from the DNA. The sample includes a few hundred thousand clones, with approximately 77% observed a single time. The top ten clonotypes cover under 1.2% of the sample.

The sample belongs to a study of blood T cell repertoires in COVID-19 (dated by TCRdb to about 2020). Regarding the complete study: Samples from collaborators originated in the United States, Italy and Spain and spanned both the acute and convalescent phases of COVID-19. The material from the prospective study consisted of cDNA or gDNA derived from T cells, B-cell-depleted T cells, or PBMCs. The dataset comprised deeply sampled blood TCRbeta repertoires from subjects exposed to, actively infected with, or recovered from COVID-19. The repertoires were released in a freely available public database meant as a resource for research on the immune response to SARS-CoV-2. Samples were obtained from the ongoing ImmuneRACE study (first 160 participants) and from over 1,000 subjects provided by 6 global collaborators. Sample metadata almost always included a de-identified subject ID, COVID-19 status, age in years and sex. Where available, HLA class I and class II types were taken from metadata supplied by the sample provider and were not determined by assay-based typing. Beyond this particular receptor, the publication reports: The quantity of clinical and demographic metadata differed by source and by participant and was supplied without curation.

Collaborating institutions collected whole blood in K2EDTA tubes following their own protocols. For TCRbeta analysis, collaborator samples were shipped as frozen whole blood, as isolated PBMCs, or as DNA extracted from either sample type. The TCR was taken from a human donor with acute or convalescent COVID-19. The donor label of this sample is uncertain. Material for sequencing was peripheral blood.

The bases read TGTGCTAGTACAAGGGGGGGACAGGGTCGGGAAAAACTGTTTTTT. It translates to CASTRGGQGREKLFF. Here the chain combines TRBV12-5 and TRBJ1-4, and 9 junctional nucleotides match TRBD1. Spanning cysteine to phenylalanine, the CDR3 consists of 15 amino acids. Left in the record is the CDR3 DNA by itself, 45 bases read in frame from the first base. From V the trimming removes 8 bases and from J it removes 8 bases, while the gene matches leave 12 bases of the junction unaccounted for. The germline V gene provides CDR1 LGHNT and CDR2 FRNRAP.